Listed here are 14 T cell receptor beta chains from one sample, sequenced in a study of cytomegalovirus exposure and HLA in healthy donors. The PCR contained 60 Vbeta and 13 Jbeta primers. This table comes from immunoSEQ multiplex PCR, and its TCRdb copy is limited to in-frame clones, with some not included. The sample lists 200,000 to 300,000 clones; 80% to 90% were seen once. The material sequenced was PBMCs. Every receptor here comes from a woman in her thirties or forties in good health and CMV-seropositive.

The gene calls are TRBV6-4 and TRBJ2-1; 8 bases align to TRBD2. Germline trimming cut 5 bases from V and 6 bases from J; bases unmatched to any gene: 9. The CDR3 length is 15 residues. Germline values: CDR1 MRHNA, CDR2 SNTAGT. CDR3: CASSREGHPGNEQFF. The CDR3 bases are TGTGCCAGCAGTCGGGAGGGCCACCCGGGCAATGAGCAGTTCTTC.

CDR3 sequence (DNA): TGTGCCAGCAGTTTAAGTTTCGGGACAGGGGGCAGCAATCAGCCCCAGCATTTT. Amino acid sequence: CASSLSFGTGGSNQPQHF. The chain combines TRBV28 with TRBJ1-5, with TRBD1 identical over 12 bases. This CDR3 comprises 18 residues. Germline values: CDR1 MDHEN, CDR2 SYDVKM. V trimming: 2 bases; J trimming: 1 base; junction bases outside the gene matches: 6.

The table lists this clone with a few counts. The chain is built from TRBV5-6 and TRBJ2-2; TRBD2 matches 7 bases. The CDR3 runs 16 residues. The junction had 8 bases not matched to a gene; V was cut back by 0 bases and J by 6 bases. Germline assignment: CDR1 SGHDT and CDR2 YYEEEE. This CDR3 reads CASSLEGGREAGELFF. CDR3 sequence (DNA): TGTGCCAGCAGCTTGGAGGGCGGGAGAGAGGCCGGGGAGCTGTTTTTT. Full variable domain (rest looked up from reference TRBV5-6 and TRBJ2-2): DAGVTQSPTHLIKTRGQQVTLRCSPKSGHDTVSWYQQALGQGPQFIFQYYEEEERQRGNFPDRFSGHQFPNYSSELNVNALLLGDSALYLCASSLEGGREAGELFFGEGSRLTVL.

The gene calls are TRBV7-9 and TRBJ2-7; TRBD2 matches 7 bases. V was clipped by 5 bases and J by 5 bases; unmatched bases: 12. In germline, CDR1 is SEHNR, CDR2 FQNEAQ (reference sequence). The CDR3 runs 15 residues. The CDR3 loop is CASSPRLAPFDEQYF. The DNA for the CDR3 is TGTGCCAGCAGCCCCAGACTAGCCCCCTTTGACGAGCAGTACTTC.

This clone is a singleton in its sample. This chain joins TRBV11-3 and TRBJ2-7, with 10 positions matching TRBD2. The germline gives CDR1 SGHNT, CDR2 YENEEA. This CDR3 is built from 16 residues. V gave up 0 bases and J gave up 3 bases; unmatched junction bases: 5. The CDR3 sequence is CASSLDSASGSYEQYF. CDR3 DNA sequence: TGTGCCAGCAGCTTAGATTCGGCTAGCGGGAGCTACGAGCAGTACTTC.

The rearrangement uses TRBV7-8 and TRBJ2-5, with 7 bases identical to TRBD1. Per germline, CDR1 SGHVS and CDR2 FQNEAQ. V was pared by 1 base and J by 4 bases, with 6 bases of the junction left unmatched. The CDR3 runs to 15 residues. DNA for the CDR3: TGTGCCAGCAGCTTAGAGACAGGGTTCGGAGAGACCCAGTACTTC. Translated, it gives CASSLETGFGETQYF.

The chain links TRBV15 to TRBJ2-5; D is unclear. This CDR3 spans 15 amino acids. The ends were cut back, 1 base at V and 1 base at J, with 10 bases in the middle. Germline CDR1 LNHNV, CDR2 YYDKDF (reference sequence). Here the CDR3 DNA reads TGTGCCACCAGCAGAGCCTACAGTTTCCAAGAGACCCAGTACTTC. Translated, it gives CATSRAYSFQETQYF. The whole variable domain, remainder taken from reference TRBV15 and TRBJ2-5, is DAMVIQNPRYQVTQFGKPVTLSCSQTLNHNVMYWYQQKSSQAPKLLFHYYDKDFNNEADTPDNFQSRRPNTSFCFLDIRSPGLGDTAMYLCATSRAYSFQETQYFGPGTRLLVL.

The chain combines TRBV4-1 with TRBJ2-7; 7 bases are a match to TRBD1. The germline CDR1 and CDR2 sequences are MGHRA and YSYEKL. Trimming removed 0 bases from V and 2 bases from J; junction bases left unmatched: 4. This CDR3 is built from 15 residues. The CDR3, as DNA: TGCGCCAGCAGCCAAGACCCGGGGACAGCCTACGAGCAGTACTTC. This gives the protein CASSQDPGTAYEQYF.

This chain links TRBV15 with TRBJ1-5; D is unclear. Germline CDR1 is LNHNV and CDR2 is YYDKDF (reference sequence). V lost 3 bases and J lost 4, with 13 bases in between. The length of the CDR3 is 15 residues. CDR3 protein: CATSSDLDVNQPQHF. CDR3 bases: TGTGCCACCAGCAGTGATCTAGACGTAAATCAGCCCCAGCATTTT.

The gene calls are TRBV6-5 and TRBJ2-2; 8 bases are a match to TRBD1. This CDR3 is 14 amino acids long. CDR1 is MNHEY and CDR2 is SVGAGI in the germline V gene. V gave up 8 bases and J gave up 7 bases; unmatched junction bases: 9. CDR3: CASRGQGEGGELFF. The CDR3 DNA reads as TGTGCCAGCCGCGGACAGGGTGAAGGCGGGGAGCTGTTTTTT.

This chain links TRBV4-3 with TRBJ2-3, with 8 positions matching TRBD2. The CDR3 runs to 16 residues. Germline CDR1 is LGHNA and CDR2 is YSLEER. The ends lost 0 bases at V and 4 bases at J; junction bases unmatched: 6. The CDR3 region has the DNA TGCGCCAGCAGCCAAGATTTTAGCGGGGAATCAGATACGCAGTATTTT. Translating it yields CASSQDFSGESDTQYF.

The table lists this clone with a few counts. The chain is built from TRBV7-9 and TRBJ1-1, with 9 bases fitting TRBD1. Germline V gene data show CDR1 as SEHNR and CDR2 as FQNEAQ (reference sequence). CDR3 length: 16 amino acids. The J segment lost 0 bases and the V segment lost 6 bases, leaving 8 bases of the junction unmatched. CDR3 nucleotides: TGTGCCAGCAGGTATACAGGGGGCCTTTTGAACACTGAAGCTTTCTTT. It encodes CASRYTGGLLNTEAFF. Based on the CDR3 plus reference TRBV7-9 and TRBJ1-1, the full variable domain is DTGVSQNPRHKITKRGQNVTFRCDPISEHNRLYWYRQTLGQGPEFLTYFQNEAQLEKSRLLSDRFSAERPKGSFSTLEIQRTEQGDSAMYLCASRYTGGLLNTEAFFGQGTRLTVV.

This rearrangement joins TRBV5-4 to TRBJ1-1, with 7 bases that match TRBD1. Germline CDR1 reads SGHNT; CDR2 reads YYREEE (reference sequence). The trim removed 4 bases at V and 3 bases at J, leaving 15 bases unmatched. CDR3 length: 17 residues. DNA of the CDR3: TGTGCCAGCAGCCACCCCGGCAGGGGGAAAGGAGACACTGAAGCTTTCTTT. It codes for CASSHPGRGKGDTEAFF.

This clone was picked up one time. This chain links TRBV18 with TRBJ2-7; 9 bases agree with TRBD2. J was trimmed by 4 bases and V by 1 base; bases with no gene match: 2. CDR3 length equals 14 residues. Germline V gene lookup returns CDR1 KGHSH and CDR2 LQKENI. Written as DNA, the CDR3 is TGTGCCAGCTCACCACTAGCGGGAGAATACGAGCAGTACTTC. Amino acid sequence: CASSPLAGEYEQYF.